This TCR beta chain is drawn from a study of T cell changes during pregnancy in multiple sclerosis (dated by TCRdb to the late 2010s). With regard to the full study: Changes in the T cell repertoire over the course of pregnancy were examined in this study in women with multiple sclerosis.

As to this clone: Its cognate antigen has yet to be identified. Within one base of it there is no much larger clone, and no base qualities were kept.

The library was obtained by the immunoSEQ multiplex PCR assay. TCRdb obtained this table from immuneACCESS and retained in-frame rearrangements with V and J assigned. These tables miss some clones; where compared with another copy, unresolved V genes account for less than half of the shortfall, and the remainder is unexplained. The sample table lists 35,000 or so clones, roughly nine tenths of them with a count of one. The ten largest make up roughly 0.78% of the sample. Inclusive of the bounding cysteine and phenylalanine, the CDR3 is 15 residues long. The only DNA kept is the CDR3, 45 bases in frame from the first base. Unmatched junction bases come to 2, with V trimmed by 5 bases and J by 0 bases. CDR1 MDHEN and CDR2 SYDVKM are derived from the germline V gene.

Sample: CD4+ T cells from peripheral blood mononuclear cells, taken after pregnancy. The TCR was taken from a female donor in good health, enrolled as a control in a pregnancy study. The chain is assembled from TRBV28 and TRBJ2-7, with 12 bases matching TRBD2. The CDR3 loop reads CASSMTSGSSYEQYF. At the DNA level, the sequence is TGTGCCAGCAGTATGACTAGCGGGAGCTCCTACGAGCAGTACTTC.